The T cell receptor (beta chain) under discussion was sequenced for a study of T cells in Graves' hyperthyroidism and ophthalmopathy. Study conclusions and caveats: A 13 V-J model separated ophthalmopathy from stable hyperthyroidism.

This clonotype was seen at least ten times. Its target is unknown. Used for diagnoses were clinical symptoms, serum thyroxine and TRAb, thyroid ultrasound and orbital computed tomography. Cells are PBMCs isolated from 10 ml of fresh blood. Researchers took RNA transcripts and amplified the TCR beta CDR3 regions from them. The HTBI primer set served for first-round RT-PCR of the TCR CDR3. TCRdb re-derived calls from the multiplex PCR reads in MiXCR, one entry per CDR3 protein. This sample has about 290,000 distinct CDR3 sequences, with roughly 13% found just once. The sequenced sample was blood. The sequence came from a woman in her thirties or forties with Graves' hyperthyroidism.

The CDR3 DNA is TGTGTCCGATACTCCTACGCTAGCGCTCAAGAGACCCAGTACTTC. It codes for CVRYSYASAQETQYF. V is TRBV6-1 and J is TRBJ2-5; D possibly corresponds to TRBD2 (6 bases). CDR3 length equals 15 residues. CDR1 and CDR2 from the germline V gene are MNHNS and SASEGT.